These 7 T cell receptor beta chains were all obtained from the same sample, sequenced in a study of T cell repertoires in cytomegalovirus infection. MiXCR was run by TCRdb on the reads, yielding one entry per CDR3 protein. The sample carries fewer than 1,000,000 distinct CDR3 sequences, approximately 30% recorded once. No antigen is known for these receptors. The source material was cultured CD8+ T cells from PBMCs, sampled from culture after CMV antigen stimulation. The source is a human donor in good health (CMV status not recorded). Some clones in this sample may be carry-over from other donors' samples.

Only a few counts were recorded for this clonotype. V gene TRBV4-1 combines with J gene TRBJ2-7; D not certain. The CDR3 runs to 15 residues. CDR1 and CDR2 from the germline V gene are MGHRA and YSYEKL. Deletions cut 0 bases from V and 3 bases from J, with 12 bases between. The CDR3 nucleotides are TGCGCCAGCAGCCAAGAGTATTACCCCAACTACGAGCAGTACTTC. As protein: CASSQEYYPNYEQYF.

The CDR3 DNA reads TGTGCCAGCAGTCGACGGGACAGGCCTAACAATGAGCAGTTCTTC. Protein sequence: CASSRRDRPNNEQFF. The chain couples TRBV9 to TRBJ2-1, with 8 bases identical to TRBD1. Germline trimming cut 5 bases from V and 5 bases from J; bases unmatched to any gene: 9. In germline, CDR1 is SGDLS, CDR2 YYNGEE. The CDR3 is 15 residues long.

The V and J genes are TRBV7-3 and TRBJ2-3; D is unresolved. The V end was cut by 2 bases, the J end by 2 bases, with 11 bases between. Germline-derived CDR1 and CDR2 are SGHTA and FQGTGA. The CDR3 sequence is 15 residues long. CDR3 region: CASSLQGRITDTQYF. The CDR3, as DNA: TGTGCCAGCAGCTTACAAGGACGGATCACAGATACGCAGTATTTT.

This clonotype has just a few counts. V is TRBV19 and J is TRBJ1-6; a weak D match, TRBD1 (5 bases). The CDR3 is 14 residues long. With 2 bases removed from V and 9 bases from J, the gap between germline ends came to 11 bases. Germline CDR1 LNHDA, CDR2 SQIVND (reference sequence). The CDR3: CASSITGGGSPLHF. CDR3 DNA sequence: TGTGCCAGTAGTATAACAGGCGGAGGTTCACCCCTCCACTTT.

This clonotype was seen at least ten times. J is TRBJ1-1 and V is TRBV2; weak D call: TRBD1 (6 bases). CDR1 SNHLY and CDR2 FYNNEI come from the germline V gene. The CDR3 is made up of 15 amino acids. V was clipped by 3 bases and J by 0 bases, with 11 bases between them. For the CDR3, the DNA is TGTGCCAGCAGTGATGGGCAGGGGATGAACACTGAAGCTTTCTTT. It yields the protein CASSDGQGMNTEAFF.

The J gene is TRBJ2-5, the V gene TRBV7-3; D is possibly TRBD1 (6 bases). The CDR3 contains 15 residues. The ends were cut back, 4 bases at V and 1 base at J, with 13 bases in the middle. CDR1 SGHTA and CDR2 FQGTGA come from the germline V gene. This CDR3 reads CASSSTSTGQETQYF. The CDR3 nucleotides are TGTGCCAGCAGCTCAACCTCGACAGGCCAAGAGACCCAGTACTTC.

Comments on this clonotype: With a much larger clone just one base away, this may be a read error. CDR3 sequence (DNA): TGTACCAGCAGCTTGAGGTTACAGCTGAACACTGAAGCTTTCTTT. Its translation is CTSSLRLQLNTEAFF. The V gene is TRBV5-6, the J gene TRBJ1-1; D remains unclear. CDR3 length equals 15 residues. Germline CDR1 is SGHDT and CDR2 is YYEEEE.